This T cell receptor beta chain was sequenced for a study of T cell responses to AZD1222 COVID-19 vaccine. Regarding the study as a whole: The donor group comprised mostly white British people and more females; the analysis possibly underestimated clonal diversity.

Germline CDR1 reads LNHDA; CDR2 reads SQIVND (reference sequence). V shed 6 bases and J 2 bases; nucleotides not matched to a gene: 13. The CDR3 sequence is 18 residues long. Assay: immunoSEQ multiplex PCR; the TCRdb copy retains only in-frame clones and omits some. There are some 280,000 clones in the sample; 90% to 95% occur only once, and 0.5% to 0.65% lies in the top ten. Worth noting for this clone: Its antigen is currently unknown.

The chain links TRBV19 to TRBJ1-5; 10 positions match TRBD1. The clonotype comes from an adult who received the AZD1222 COVID-19 vaccine. The sample in question was peripheral blood, obtained 28 days after the second AZD1222 dose. CDR3 nucleotides: TGTGCCAGTAGGCCGGGACAGGGGTTACGAGGTGGCAATCAGCCCCAGCATTTT. This gives the protein CASRPGQGLRGGNQPQHF.